What follows describes a single TCR beta chain. The sample belongs to a study of blood T cell repertoires in COVID-19. Study as a whole: Samples taken during acute and convalescent COVID-19 were collected in the United States, Italy and Spain.

Original handling: Counts of nucleated cells, estimated from reference gene primer amplification, were obtained. Here immunoSEQ multiplex PCR was the method, and the copy in TCRdb shows in-frame clones only, minus some. V and J calls and clone size are copied from that table; D and trimming were computed from the DNA. The table records 300,000 to 400,000 clones, 80% to 90% of them present only once. The CDR3 is 15 residues long. Germline V CDR1 and CDR2: MNHEY, SVGEGT. Trimming pared 5 bases from V and 3 bases from J, leaving 14 bases between. The sample consisted of PBMCs or T cells enriched from blood (not recorded which). The chain links TRBV6-2 or TRBV6-3 to TRBJ2-1; TRBD2 is a possible D gene (5 bases). The TCR sequence derives from a man in his late teens or twenties who had recovered from COVID-19. The CDR3 is CASSPRLTYYNEQFF. The DNA for the CDR3 is TGTGCCAGCAGTCCCCGACTAACCTACTACAATGAGCAGTTCTTC.